The T cell receptor (beta chain) under discussion was sequenced for a study of T cells in Graves' hyperthyroidism and ophthalmopathy. RNA transcripts provided the source from which TCR beta CDR3 regions were amplified. The HTBI primer set drove a first-round RT-PCR of the TCR CDR3. Each CDR3 protein is one row after TCRdb ran MiXCR on the multiplex PCR reads. The sample has roughly 510,000 distinct CDR3 sequences, 46% seen once. With respect to this clonotype: Its antigen is still unknown.

Study-wide findings and caveats: The model made its ophthalmopathy prediction, and onset followed a median about 6 months later. Blood also contained most expanded thyroid clonotypes above 0.001.

Exclusions: uncontrolled infection, other autoimmune disease, pregnancy, lactation. This CDR3 spans 13 amino acids. Germline lookup yields CDR1 MNHEY and CDR2 SVGEGT. With 5 bases removed from V and 1 base from J, the gap between germline ends came to 8 bases. The specimen was peripheral blood or thyroid tissue (not recorded which). The chain links TRBV6-2 or TRBV6-3 to TRBJ1-1; D unclear. The TCR sequence derives from an adult woman with Graves' disease, either hyperthyroidism or ophthalmopathy (not recorded which). CDR3 DNA sequence: TGTGCCAGCAGTAAACGACCGAACACTGAAGCTTTCTTT. Amino acids: CASSKRPNTEAFF.